The 20 T cell receptor beta chains reported below all come from one sample, sequenced in a study of control samples from healthy donors and cancer patients. Profiling relied on immunoSEQ multiplex PCR, and the TCRdb table lists in-frame clones only, not all of them. The sample lists 30,000 to 40,000 clones; about 85% were seen once. Source material: PBMCs. The receptors stem from a woman in her 40s with lung cancer.

V and J are TRBV5-6 and TRBJ2-7; D is perhaps TRBD1 or TRBD2 (5 bases each). Germline-derived CDR1 and CDR2 are SGHDT and YYEEEE. The CDR3 runs to 15 residues. Between the trimmed V and J ends, which lost 3 bases and 3 bases, there was a span of 16 bases. The CDR3 here is CASSWDGAGSYEQYF. The CDR3 coding sequence is TGTGCCAGCAGCTGGGACGGGGCAGGAAGCTACGAGCAGTACTTC.

The V call is TRBV11-3, the J call TRBJ1-6; 9 bases align to TRBD1. V lost 7 bases to trimming and J lost 4 bases; unmatched junction nucleotides: 5. The CDR3 is 15 residues long. Germline CDR1 is SGHNT and CDR2 is YENEEA. In DNA form, the CDR3 reads TGTGCCAGCACCCCCGGGACAGGGTATAATTCACCCCTCCACTTT. Its translation is CASTPGTGYNSPLHF.

This sequence joins TRBV9 and TRBJ2-7, with D maybe TRBD2 (6 bases). Germline V gives CDR1 SGDLS, CDR2 YYNGEE. This CDR3 region has 11 residues. The V and J ends lost 7 bases and 7 bases respectively, with 12 bases between them. The CDR3 spells CASGQGGEQYF. CDR3 sequence (DNA): TGTGCCAGCGGCCAAGGAGGGGAGCAGTACTTC.

The CDR3: CAISGTYNQPQHF. The DNA of the CDR3 is TGTGCCATCAGTGGGACCTACAATCAGCCCCAGCATTTT. This chain uses TRBV10-3 with TRBJ1-5; D not resolved. The CDR3 consists of 13 residues. Between the trimmed V and J ends, which lost 4 bases and 3 bases, there was a span of 7 bases. From germline, CDR1 is ENHRY and CDR2 SYGVKD.

Only one count was recorded for this clone. The CDR3 sequence is CASSFFREKLFF. For the CDR3, the DNA is TGTGCCAGCAGCTTTTTTCGGGAAAAACTGTTTTTT. The V gene is TRBV11-2, the J gene TRBJ1-4; D ambiguous. CDR1 is SGHAT and CDR2 is FQNNGV in the germline V gene. The CDR3 covers 12 residues. Trimming took off 3 bases at V and 8 bases at J, with 7 bases between the two ends. The complete variable domain, with remaining parts taken from reference TRBV11-2 and TRBJ1-4, reads EAGVAQSPRYKIIEKRQSVAFWCNPISGHATLYWYQQILGQGPKLLIQFQNNGVVDDSQLPKDRFSAERLKGVDSTLKIQPAKLEDSAVYLCASSFFREKLFFGSGTQLSVL.

This clone is a singleton in its sample. This chain links TRBV7-9 with TRBJ2-7; perhaps TRBD1 as D (5 bases). CDR1 is SEHNR and CDR2 is FQNEAQ in the germline V gene (reference sequence). Trimming removed 4 bases at V and 0 bases at J, with 13 bases between. The CDR3 length is 15 residues. The CDR3 loop is CASSYEPTVSYEQYF. In DNA form, the CDR3 reads TGTGCCAGCAGCTATGAACCGACAGTCTCCTACGAGCAGTACTTC.

The chain has TRBV19 and TRBJ2-3; D possibly corresponds to TRBD2 (5 bases). Per the germline V gene, CDR1 is LNHDA and CDR2 is SQIVND (reference sequence). This CDR3 is built from 13 residues. V was trimmed by 4 bases and J by 4 bases, leaving 9 bases between them. The CDR3 loop is CASSNTGADTQYF. CDR3 sequence (DNA): TGTGCCAGTAGTAACACCGGGGCAGATACGCAGTATTTT.

This sequence joins TRBV5-1 and TRBJ2-7; 10 nucleotides line up with TRBD2. The germline gives CDR1 SGHRS, CDR2 YFSETQ. The CDR3 contains 14 residues. V lost 4 bases to trimming and J lost 6 bases; unmatched junction nucleotides: 7. The CDR3 loop reads CASSPSGGVAEQYF. CDR3 DNA sequence: TGCGCCAGCAGCCCGAGCGGGGGGGTAGCCGAGCAGTACTTC.

This chain uses TRBV12-3 or TRBV12-4 with TRBJ2-4, with unresolved D. Trimming pared 6 bases from V and 6 bases from J, leaving 9 bases between. The CDR3 totals 12 residues. The CDR3 DNA sequence: TGTGCCAGCAGCCCGGACGCAAACATTCAGTACTTC. Its translation: CASSPDANIQYF.

This chain joins TRBV27 and TRBJ1-5; TRBD1 might be the D (6 bases). Deletions cut 5 bases from V and 4 bases from J, with 9 bases between. Germline CDR1 is MNHEY and CDR2 is SMNVEV (reference sequence). The CDR3 consists of 13 residues. CDR3 sequence reads: CASSRTANQPQHF. As DNA, the CDR3 is TGTGCCAGCAGTAGGACAGCTAATCAGCCCCAGCATTTT.

V gene TRBV18 combines with J gene TRBJ1-5; 9 positions agree with TRBD1. V shed 3 bases, J shed 2 bases, and the junction held 5 bases outside the gene matches. Germline assignment: CDR1 KGHSH and CDR2 LQKENI. The CDR3 runs to 16 residues. The CDR3 here is CASSPTGGAGNQPQHF. The DNA for the CDR3 is TGTGCCAGCTCACCCACAGGGGGCGCCGGCAATCAGCCCCAGCATTTT. The complete variable domain, with remaining parts taken from reference TRBV18 and TRBJ1-5, reads NAGVMQNPRHLVRRRGQEARLRCSPMKGHSHVYWYRQLPEEGLKFMVYLQKENIIDESGMPKERFSAEFPKEGPSILRIQQVVRGDSAAYFCASSPTGGAGNQPQHFGDGTRLSIL.

This clone was detected a few times. The genes are TRBV9 and TRBJ2-1, with D maybe TRBD1 (6 bases). V was trimmed by 2 bases and J by 5 bases, leaving 8 bases between them. Per the germline V gene, CDR1 is SGDLS and CDR2 is YYNGEE. The CDR3 runs to 13 residues. Here the CDR3 reads CASSVSGDNEQFF. For the CDR3, the DNA is TGTGCCAGCAGCGTCTCAGGGGACAATGAGCAGTTCTTC.

The rearrangement joins TRBV4-1 to TRBJ1-4; D might be TRBD1 (5 bases). The CDR3 extends over 20 amino acids. V lost 0 bases and J 15 bases, leaving 35 bases between the germline ends. Per germline, CDR1 MGHRA and CDR2 YSYEKL. CDR3 residues: CASSQDPQRRGVALREKVFF. The CDR3 region has the DNA TGCGCCAGCAGCCAAGATCCTCAACGGCGGGGGGTCGCACTTAGGGAGAAAGTGTTTTTT.

The J gene is TRBJ2-4, the V gene TRBV10-3, with D uncertain. CDR1 and CDR2 (germline): ENHRY, SYGVKD. The CDR3 loop spans 15 amino acids. V was pared by 10 bases and J by 6 bases, with 22 bases between. The CDR3 DNA sequence: TGTGCCACCGAAAGTGGATTTTCTGTAGGAAACATTCAGTACTTC. This translates into CATESGFSVGNIQYF.

The chain combines TRBV2 with TRBJ1-2; D is unclear. Germline V lookup: CDR1 SNHLY, CDR2 FYNNEI. Trimming shortened V by 6 bases and J by 1 base, and 15 bases separated the two germline ends. This CDR3 is built from 15 residues. CDR3 loop: CASSGDTPNNYGYTF. The CDR3 region has the DNA TGTGCCAGCAGCGGTGACACACCAAATAACTATGGCTACACCTTC.

This clone was found a few times. The chain links TRBV7-6 to TRBJ1-6; D not certain. The V end was cut by 4 bases, the J end by 0 bases, with 4 bases between. CDR1 is SGHVS, CDR2 FNYEAQ, per germline. CDR3 length: 14 amino acids. This chain's CDR3 is CASSWSSYNSPLHF. The DNA of the CDR3 is TGTGCCAGCAGCTGGAGCTCCTATAATTCACCCCTCCACTTT.

The J gene is TRBJ1-2, the V gene TRBV10-2; the D is unclear. The CDR3 has 14 amino acids. Germline CDR1 reads WSHSY; CDR2 reads SAAADI. V lost 4 bases and J 0 bases, leaving 9 bases between the germline ends. The CDR3 DNA follows: TGCGCCAGCAGTGGGGAAGGGACTAACTATGGCTACACCTTC. Translated: CASSGEGTNYGYTF.

This clone occurred once. The CDR3 region has the DNA TGTGCCAGCAGCTTGGGATGGTCGGGGTACGAGCAGTACTTC. Amino acid sequence: CASSLGWSGYEQYF. This sequence joins TRBV5-5 and TRBJ2-7; possible D gene TRBD2, 5 bases. V was pared by 0 bases and J by 4 bases, with 11 bases between. There are 14 residues in the CDR3. The V gene's germline CDR1 is SGHKS and CDR2 YYEKEE (reference sequence). Filled out from reference TRBV5-5 and TRBJ2-7, the complete variable domain reads DAGVTQSPTHLIKTRGQQVTLRCSPISGHKSVSWYQQVLGQGPQFIFQYYEKEERGRGNFPDRFSARQFPNYSSELNVNALLLGDSALYLCASSLGWSGYEQYFGPGTRLTVT.

V usage is TRBV11-3 and J usage is TRBJ2-5; possible D gene TRBD1, 6 bases. The CDR3 covers 14 residues. V was cut by 2 bases and J by 1 base, with 8 bases left in between. The germline V gene has CDR1 SGHNT and CDR2 YENEEA. As DNA, the CDR3 is TGTGCCAGCAGCTTACAGGGGCGCCAAGAGACCCAGTACTTC. Amino acid sequence: CASSLQGRQETQYF.

The chain is built from TRBV28 and TRBJ1-2; D unresolved. V was pared by 5 bases and J by 6 bases, with 16 bases between. The CDR3 contains 14 residues. The germline V gene has CDR1 MDHEN and CDR2 SYDVKM. The CDR3 spells CASSPPAARDGYTF. DNA for the CDR3: TGTGCCAGCAGTCCCCCGGCGGCTCGCGATGGCTACACCTTC.